The text below deals with one T cell receptor beta chain. Its antigen is currently unknown. This specimen comes from a study of immune evolution from preneoplasia to lung adenocarcinoma. As for the study in general: HLA loss of heterozygosity: roughly 6.6% AIS, around 16% MIA, approximately 35% ADC, none AAH. Study-level points and caveats: Normal lung had highest clonality; later lesions appeared denser, more diverse.

V gave up 2 bases and J gave up 7 bases; unmatched junction bases: 7. The V gene's germline CDR1 is MNHEY and CDR2 SMNVEV (reference sequence). The CDR3 is made up of 15 amino acids. Sequencing used immunoSEQ multiplex PCR; TCRdb keeps in-frame clones, though not all of them. The data hold about 10,000 clones, with about three quarters observed a single time. This TCR was recovered from a person between 65 and 79 years old with lung adenocarcinoma. Some clones in this sample may be carry-over from other donors' samples. The sample was FFPE minimally invasive lung adenocarcinoma tissue. The chain is built from TRBV27 and TRBJ1-4; TRBD1 matches 7 bases. CDR3 sequence: CASSLNRGKGEKLFF. The CDR3, as DNA: TGTGCCAGCAGTTTAAACAGGGGTAAAGGTGAAAAACTGTTTTTT.